This TCR beta chain originates from a study of blood T cell repertoires in COVID-19. Study-level background: Both acute and convalescent COVID-19 samples were obtained from the United States, Italy and Spain. From T cells, B-cell-depleted T cells, or PBMCs came the material, which was cDNA or gDNA.

Source study methods: Counts of nucleated cells, estimated from reference gene primer amplification, were obtained. Sequencing used immunoSEQ multiplex PCR; TCRdb keeps in-frame clones, though not all of them. V, J and clone size derive from that table, while D and trimming were established from the DNA sequence. Of roughly 36,000 clones in the sample, around 84% were seen once. Germline lookup yields CDR1 SGHRS and CDR2 YFSETQ. Trimming shortened V by 0 bases and J by 5 bases, and 11 bases separated the two germline ends. The CDR3 spans 15 residues. Material for sequencing was peripheral blood. The TCR originated in a human donor in a cohort sampled during active COVID-19. The chain links TRBV5-1 to TRBJ2-2; a weak D match, TRBD1 (6 bases). CDR3 loop: CASSLDPDSTGELFF. In nucleotides, the CDR3 is TGCGCCAGCAGCTTGGATCCGGACAGTACCGGGGAGCTGTTTTTT.